What follows are 14 T cell receptor beta chains derived from one specimen sequenced in a study of response to subunit inactivated influenza vaccine. MiXCR, applied by TCRdb to the RT-PCR reads, yields one record per CDR3 protein. This sample has 650,000 or so distinct CDR3 sequences, with around 13% found just once. The material was PBMCs from blood, obtained 14 to 15 days before vaccination. The receptors here all came from a man between 45 and 60 years old who received an inactivated influenza vaccine.

J is TRBJ2-5 and V is TRBV28, with 9 nucleotides matching TRBD1. There are 15 residues in the CDR3. Germline CDR1 is MDHEN and CDR2 is SYDVKM. J lost 6 bases, V lost 5 bases, and 10 bases had no gene match. CDR3 loop: CASSHPDRGLKTQYF. In nucleotides, the CDR3 is TGTGCCAGCAGTCACCCGGACAGGGGTCTGAAGACCCAGTACTTC. Combining the CDR3 with reference TRBV28 and TRBJ2-5 gives the whole variable domain DVKVTQSSRYLVKRTGEKVFLECVQDMDHENMFWYRQDPGLGLRLIYFSYDVKMKEKGDIPEGYSVSREKKERFSLILESASTNQTSMYLCASSHPDRGLKTQYFGPGTRLLVL.

The genes are TRBV7-2 and TRBJ2-6, with unresolved D. Trimming cost V 2 bases and J 0 bases, with 5 bases left between them. The CDR3 loop spans 15 amino acids. CDR1 is SGHTA, CDR2 FQGNSA, per germline. CDR3 sequence reads: CASSLQVSGANVLTF. The CDR3 region has the DNA TGTGCCAGCAGCTTACAGGTCTCTGGGGCCAACGTCCTGACTTTC.

In this sample, this clonotype turned up a few times. The chain carries TRBV3-1 and TRBJ2-1; a possible D gene is TRBD1 (6 bases). The CDR3 loop spans 14 amino acids. From germline, CDR1 is LGHDT and CDR2 YNNKEL (reference sequence). V was shortened by 6 bases and J by 6 bases, with 15 bases between the two germline ends. CDR3 loop: CASRSDRYPNEQFF. DNA of the CDR3: TGTGCCAGCAGGTCGGACAGATACCCCAATGAGCAGTTCTTC.

This clonotype turned up a few times. V is TRBV9 and J is TRBJ2-1; perhaps TRBD2 as D (5 bases). Trimming shortened V by 5 bases and J by 1 base, and 13 bases separated the two germline ends. Germline V CDR1 and CDR2: SGDLS, YYNGEE. The CDR3 runs to 15 residues. The CDR3 region is CASSGTSQSYNEQFF. In DNA form, the CDR3 reads TGTGCCAGCAGTGGTACTAGTCAATCCTACAATGAGCAGTTCTTC. The whole variable domain, remainder taken from reference TRBV9 and TRBJ2-1, is DSGVTQTPKHLITATGQRVTLRCSPRSGDLSVYWYQQSLDQGLQFLIQYYNGEERAKGNILERFSAQQFPDLHSELNLSSLELGDSALYFCASSGTSQSYNEQFFGPGTRLTVL.

This clonotype was picked up a small number of times. The V call is TRBV12-3 or TRBV12-4, the J call TRBJ1-1; 7 bases line up with TRBD1. The trim removed 5 bases at V and 2 bases at J, leaving 5 bases unmatched. This CDR3 contains 14 residues. CDR3 sequence reads: CASSRTGPNTEAFF. CDR3 bases: TGTGCCAGCAGTCGGACAGGTCCCAACACTGAAGCTTTCTTT.

This clonotype came up a few times. The J gene is TRBJ2-7, the V gene TRBV7-8; TRBD1 agrees at 12 bases. The CDR3 is made up of 14 amino acids. Germline trimming cut 4 bases from V and 6 bases from J; bases unmatched to any gene: 4. The germline V gene encodes CDR1 SGHVS and CDR2 FQNEAQ. The CDR3 region is CASSWDRGPGEQYF. The DNA for the CDR3 is TGTGCCAGCAGCTGGGACAGGGGGCCCGGCGAGCAGTACTTC.

In nucleotides, the CDR3 is TGTGCCAGCAGTTACCCGGAGAGAAGGGGTGAAAAACTGTTTTTT. Encoded protein: CASSYPERRGEKLFF. This chain joins TRBV6-2 or TRBV6-3 and TRBJ1-4, with D possibly TRBD1 on 5 matching bases. Trimming removed 2 bases from V and 7 bases from J, with 14 bases in between. Looked up from germline, CDR1 is MNHEY and CDR2 is SVGEGT. This CDR3 spans 15 amino acids.

CDR3 sequence (DNA): TGTGCCAGCAGTTCTCCCTTTAGACAGGGGTCCAGGAATGAGCAGTTCTTC. This translates into CASSSPFRQGSRNEQFF. V is TRBV6-5 and J is TRBJ2-1, with 8 bases lining up with TRBD1. The germline V gene has CDR1 MNHEY and CDR2 SVGAGI. The V gene end was trimmed by 4 bases and the J gene end by 7 bases; junction bases not matched to a gene: 15. The CDR3 length is 17 residues.

The gene calls are TRBV9 and TRBJ1-2; tentatively, D is TRBD1 (5 bases). Per germline, CDR1 SGDLS and CDR2 YYNGEE. The CDR3 totals 15 residues. Trimming left V 3 bases short and J 2 bases short, with 14 bases between. CDR3 DNA sequence: TGTGCCAGCAGCGCAAGACAGTCTTCAAACTATGGCTACACCTTC. Its protein product is CASSARQSSNYGYTF.

This clonotype was seen a handful of times. The chain combines TRBV7-2 with TRBJ2-7; 9 bases are shared with TRBD1. Trimming took 0 bases from V and 5 from J; bases not matched to a gene: 5. Germline V gene sequence: CDR1 SGHTA, CDR2 FQGNSA. There are 15 residues in the CDR3. For the CDR3, the DNA is TGTGCCAGCAGCTTAGCTGGGACAGGGAGGAACGAGCAGTACTTC. Encoded protein: CASSLAGTGRNEQYF.

This clonotype was seen only a few times. V and J are TRBV20-1 and TRBJ2-7; 10 bases align to TRBD1. Germline trimming cut 5 bases from V and 6 bases from J; bases unmatched to any gene: 13. The CDR3 contains 15 residues. Germline-derived CDR1 and CDR2 are DFQATT and SNEGSKA (reference sequence). The CDR3 coding sequence is TGCAGTGCTCGAGGCAGACAGGGGGCGTTAAGCGAGCAGTACTTC. Protein product: CSARGRQGALSEQYF.

J is TRBJ1-5 and V is TRBV28; D uncertain. Deletions cut 3 bases from V and 3 bases from J, with 6 bases between. The CDR3 runs to 13 residues. Per germline, CDR1 MDHEN and CDR2 SYDVKM. CDR3 loop: CASSFGFNQPQHF. The DNA for the CDR3 is TGTGCCAGCAGTTTCGGATTCAATCAGCCCCAGCATTTT.

The V and J genes are TRBV4-2 and TRBJ2-1; 9 positions agree with TRBD2. The CDR3 runs to 18 residues. Germline V CDR1 and CDR2: LGHNA, YNFKEQ. After removal of 0 bases from V and 7 bases from J, the junction contained 13 bases not matched to a gene. The CDR3 bases are TGTGCCAGCAGCCAAGAAGGAGGAGCGGGGGGACGTTCTAATGAGCAGTTCTTC. The encoded protein is CASSQEGGAGGRSNEQFF.

The J gene is TRBJ2-3, the V gene TRBV7-3; no clear D. CDR1 and CDR2 (germline): SGHTA, FQGTGA. The length of the CDR3 is 14 residues. The ends were cut back, 0 bases at V and 3 bases at J, with 7 bases in the middle. The CDR3: CASSLTTVTDTQYF. Written as DNA, the CDR3 is TGTGCCAGCAGCTTAACTACAGTTACAGATACGCAGTATTTT.